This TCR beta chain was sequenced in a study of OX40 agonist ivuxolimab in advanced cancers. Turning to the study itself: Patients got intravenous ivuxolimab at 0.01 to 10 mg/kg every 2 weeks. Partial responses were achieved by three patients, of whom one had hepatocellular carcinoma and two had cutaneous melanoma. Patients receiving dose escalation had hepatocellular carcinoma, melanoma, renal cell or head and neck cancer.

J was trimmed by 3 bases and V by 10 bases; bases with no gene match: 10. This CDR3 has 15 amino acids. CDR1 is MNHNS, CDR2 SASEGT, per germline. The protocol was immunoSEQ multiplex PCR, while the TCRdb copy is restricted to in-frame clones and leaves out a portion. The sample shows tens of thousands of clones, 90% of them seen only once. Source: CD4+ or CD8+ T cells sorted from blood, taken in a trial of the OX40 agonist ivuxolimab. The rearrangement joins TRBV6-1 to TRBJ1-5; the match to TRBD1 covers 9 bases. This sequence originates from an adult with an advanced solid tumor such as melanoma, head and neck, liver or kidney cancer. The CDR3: CATDGTGWNNQPQHF. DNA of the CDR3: TGTGCCACCGACGGGACAGGGTGGAACAATCAGCCCCAGCATTTT.